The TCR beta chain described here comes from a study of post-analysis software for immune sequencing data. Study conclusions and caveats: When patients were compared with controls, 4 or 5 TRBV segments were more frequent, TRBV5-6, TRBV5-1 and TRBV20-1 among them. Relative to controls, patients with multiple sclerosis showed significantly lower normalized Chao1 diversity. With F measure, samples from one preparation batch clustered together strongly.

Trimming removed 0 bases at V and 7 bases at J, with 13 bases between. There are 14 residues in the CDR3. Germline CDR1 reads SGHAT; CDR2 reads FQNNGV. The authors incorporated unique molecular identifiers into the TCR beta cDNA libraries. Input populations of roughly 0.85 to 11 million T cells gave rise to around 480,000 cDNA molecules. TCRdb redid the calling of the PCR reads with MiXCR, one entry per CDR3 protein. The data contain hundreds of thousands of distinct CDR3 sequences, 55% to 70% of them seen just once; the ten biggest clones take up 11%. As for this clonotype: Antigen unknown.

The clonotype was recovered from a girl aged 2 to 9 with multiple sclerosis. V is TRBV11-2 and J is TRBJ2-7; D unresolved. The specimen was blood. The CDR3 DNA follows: TGTGCCAGCAGCTTAGATGTCTCCCCGTTAGAGCAGTACTTC. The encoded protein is CASSLDVSPLEQYF.